These T cell receptor beta chains were read from a single sample in a study of shared clonotypes between healthy human individuals. The table came from immunoSEQ multiplex PCR; TCRdb's copy has only in-frame clones and leaves some out. The sample lists about 2.2 million clones, just over 90% occurring once. Sequencing was done on a sample of naive CD8+ T cells from PBMCs. These receptors all come from a young man in good health. Some clones in this sample may be carry-over from other donors' samples. Both conserved end residues are part of each CDR3. D genes are given only for firm matches.

d_gene	v_gene	j_gene	len	CDR3aa	CDR3nt
.	TRBV6-5	TRBJ2-7	15	CASSYIGQAFDEQYF	TGTGCCAGCAGTTACATTGGGCAGGCGTTCGACGAGCAGTACTTC
TRBD1	TRBV11-2	TRBJ2-4	18	CASSPGRGQIIAKNIQYF	TGTGCCAGCAGCCCAGGACGGGGACAGATAATAGCCAAAAACATTCAGTACTTC
TRBD2	TRBV30	TRBJ2-1	13	CAWSVQREAPTIF	TGTGCCTGGAGTGTACAGCGGGAGGCCCCCACGATCTTC
.	TRBV27	TRBJ2-3	16	CASSSTGPISTDTQYF	TGTGCCAGCAGTTCGACGGGCCCTATTAGCACAGATACGCAGTATTTT
.	TRBV28	TRBJ2-5	13	CASSGGPEETQYF	TGTGCCAGCAGTGGTGGGCCCGAAGAGACCCAGTACTTC
.	TRBV5-5	TRBJ2-2	17	CASSLETAGWVFRELFF	TGTGCCAGCAGCTTGGAAACGGCTGGATGGGTTTTCAGGGAGCTGTTTTTT
.	TRBV6-6	TRBJ2-1	13	CASSYSTWNEQFF	TGTGCCAGCAGTTACTCGACCTGGAATGAGCAGTTCTTC
.	TRBV10-2	TRBJ1-5	15	CASTGRGISNQPQHF	TGCGCCAGCACTGGCCGGGGAATTTCAAATCAGCCCCAGCATTTT
.	TRBV27	TRBJ1-1	16	CASSLSKPLWGTEAFF	TGTGCCAGCAGTTTATCGAAGCCTTTGTGGGGCACTGAAGCTTTCTTT
.	TRBV19	TRBJ2-7	14	CASSMSGSTYEQYF	TGTGCCAGTAGTATGTCGGGCAGCACCTACGAGCAGTACTTC